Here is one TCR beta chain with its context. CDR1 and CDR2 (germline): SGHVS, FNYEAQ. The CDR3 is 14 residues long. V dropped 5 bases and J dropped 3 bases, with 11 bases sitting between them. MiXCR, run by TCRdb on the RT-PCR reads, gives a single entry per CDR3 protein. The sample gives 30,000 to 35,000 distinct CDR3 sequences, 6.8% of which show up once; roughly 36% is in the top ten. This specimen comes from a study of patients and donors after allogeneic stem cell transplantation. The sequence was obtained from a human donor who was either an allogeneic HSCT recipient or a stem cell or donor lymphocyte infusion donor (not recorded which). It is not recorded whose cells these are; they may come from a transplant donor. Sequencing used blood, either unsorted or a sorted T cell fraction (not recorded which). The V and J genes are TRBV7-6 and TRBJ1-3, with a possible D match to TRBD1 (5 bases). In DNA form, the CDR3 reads TGTGCCAGCAGCCAAGGGACGGTTGGAAACACCATATATTTT. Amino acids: CASSQGTVGNTIYF.